The 15 T cell receptor beta chains below all came from one sample that was sequenced in a study of OX40 agonist ivuxolimab in advanced cancers. TCRdb's copy holds only in-frame clones and misses some; the assay was immunoSEQ multiplex PCR. The profile shows tens of thousands of clones, 89% of them singletons. Material: CD4+ or CD8+ T cells sorted from blood, obtained in a trial of the OX40 agonist ivuxolimab. The receptors originated from an adult with an advanced solid tumor such as melanoma, head and neck, liver or kidney cancer.

This clone was picked up a small number of times. This chain connects TRBV7-2 to TRBJ1-1; D is unresolved. V lost 3 bases to trimming and J lost 2 bases, with 13 bases between them. CDR1 is SGHTA and CDR2 is FQGNSA in the germline V gene. CDR3 size: 15 residues. CDR3 loop: CASSLILWGNTEAFF. Here the CDR3 DNA reads TGTGCCAGCAGCTTGATTTTGTGGGGAAACACTGAAGCTTTCTTT.

V usage is TRBV27 and J usage is TRBJ1-5, with TRBD1 as a possible D gene (6 bases). CDR1 is MNHEY, CDR2 SMNVEV, per germline (reference sequence). Between the trimmed V and J ends, which lost 1 base and 4 bases, there was a span of 8 bases. CDR3 length: 14 amino acids. The CDR3 here is CASSLFRGNQPQHF. The CDR3 bases are TGTGCCAGCAGTTTATTCAGGGGAAATCAGCCCCAGCATTTT.

The chain links TRBV5-6 to TRBJ1-5; TRBD1 is a possible D gene (5 bases). V was trimmed by 0 bases and J by 6 bases, leaving 13 bases between them. CDR3 length: 15 residues. The V gene's germline CDR1 is SGHDT and CDR2 YYEEEE. The CDR3 region is CASSLGFGGVQPQHF. CDR3 DNA: TGTGCCAGCAGCTTGGGCTTCGGGGGGGTTCAGCCCCAGCATTTT.

The chain uses TRBV19 and TRBJ2-2; 9 bases line up with TRBD1. The CDR3 spans 17 residues. Germline V gene lookup returns CDR1 LNHDA and CDR2 SQIVND (reference sequence). With V trimmed by 2 bases and J by 5 bases, 9 bases remained unmatched. The CDR3 here is CASSIFSGTGLTGELFF. CDR3 nucleotides: TGTGCCAGTAGTATATTCTCCGGGACAGGGTTAACCGGGGAGCTGTTTTTT.

A single count supports this clone. V and J are TRBV5-1 and TRBJ2-3; 10 nucleotides agree with TRBD2. Germline CDR1 and CDR2: SGHRS and YFSETQ. CDR3 length equals 20 residues. With V trimmed by 0 bases and J by 0 bases, 13 bases remained unmatched. The CDR3 loop is CASSLGLGVSGRRSTDTQYF. CDR3 sequence (DNA): TGCGCCAGCAGCTTGGGTCTTGGTGTTAGCGGGAGGCGGAGCACAGATACGCAGTATTTT.

CDR3 sequence (DNA): TGTGCCTCTATACCCACAGAACCTGGGGCCAACGTCCTGACTTTC. Protein product: CASIPTEPGANVLTF. This rearrangement joins TRBV19 to TRBJ2-6, with unresolved D. V lost 11 bases, J lost 2 bases, and 16 bases lay in between. The CDR3 has 15 residues. From germline, CDR1 is LNHDA and CDR2 SQIVND (reference sequence).

The CDR3 spells CASSPGGGDYGYTF. Here the CDR3 DNA reads TGTGCCAGCTCACCTGGGGGAGGGGACTATGGCTACACCTTC. The chain carries TRBV18 and TRBJ1-2; TRBD1 is a possible D gene (5 bases). Between the trimmed V and J ends, which lost 3 bases and 3 bases, there was a span of 11 bases. Germline V gene lookup returns CDR1 KGHSH and CDR2 LQKENI. The CDR3 totals 14 residues. Based on the CDR3 plus reference TRBV18 and TRBJ1-2, the full variable domain is NAGVMQNPRHLVRRRGQEARLRCSPMKGHSHVYWYRQLPEEGLKFMVYLQKENIIDESGMPKERFSAEFPKEGPSILRIQQVVRGDSAAYFCASSPGGGDYGYTFGSGTRLTVV.

This chain connects TRBV18 to TRBJ2-3; 7 nucleotides align to TRBD2. This CDR3 contains 16 residues. Germline V gene lookup returns CDR1 KGHSH and CDR2 LQKENI. The junction had 5 bases not matched to a gene; V was cut back by 1 base and J by 1 base. CDR3 DNA: TGTGCCAGCTCACCACGGTCGGGAGGAGGCACAGATACGCAGTATTTT. Translation: CASSPRSGGGTDTQYF.

This clone was seen only once. The rearrangement joins TRBV9 to TRBJ2-5, with 12 bases lining up with TRBD2. Germline-derived CDR1 and CDR2 are SGDLS and YYNGEE. Germline trimming cut 3 bases from V and 4 bases from J; bases unmatched to any gene: 16. The CDR3 has 19 residues. This CDR3 reads CASSARPTLAGGVLETQYF. The CDR3 nucleotides are TGTGCCAGCAGCGCCCGACCAACCCTAGCGGGAGGGGTTTTAGAGACCCAGTACTTC.

This rearrangement joins TRBV30 to TRBJ1-5; TRBD1 matches at 8 bases. Germline V gene lookup returns CDR1 GTSNPN and CDR2 SVGIG (reference sequence). This CDR3 contains 13 residues. The trim removed 4 bases at V and 7 bases at J, leaving 6 bases unmatched. In nucleotides, the CDR3 is TGTGCCTGGACGACAGGGGTAGGGCAGCCCCAGCATTTT. This codes for CAWTTGVGQPQHF. The complete variable domain, with remaining parts taken from reference TRBV30 and TRBJ1-5, reads SQTIHQWPATLVQPVGSPLSLECTVEGTSNPNLYWYRQAAGRGLQLLFYSVGIGQISSEVPQNLSASRPQDRQFILSSKKLLLSDSGFYLCAWTTGVGQPQHFGDGTRLSIL.

J is TRBJ2-6 and V is TRBV19, with no clear D. Looked up from germline, CDR1 is LNHDA and CDR2 is SQIVND (reference sequence). Deletions cut 1 base from V and 0 bases from J, with 7 bases between. This CDR3 contains 16 residues. CDR3 in DNA: TGTGCCAGTAGTATAGCGTTAAGCTCTGGGGCCAACGTCCTGACTTTC. This sequence encodes CASSIALSSGANVLTF. The full variable domain, rest sourced from reference TRBV19 and TRBJ2-6, is DGGITQSPKYLFRKEGQNVTLSCEQNLNHDAMYWYRQDPGQGLRLIYYSQIVNDFQKGDIAEGYSVSREKKESFPLTVTSAQKNPTAFYLCASSIALSSGANVLTFGAGSRLTVL.

This sequence joins TRBV9 and TRBJ1-5, with D possibly being TRBD1 (5 bases). Trimming cost V 7 bases and J 4 bases, with 9 bases left between them. Germline V gene sequence: CDR1 SGDLS, CDR2 YYNGEE. CDR3 length: 12 residues. The CDR3 DNA reads TGTGCCAGCGGGGCAGCTAATCAGCCCCAGCATTTT. This sequence encodes CASGAANQPQHF.

The chain is built from TRBV7-2 and TRBJ2-1; no definite D call. CDR1 and CDR2 from the germline V gene are SGHTA and FQGNSA. The CDR3 is made up of 16 amino acids. Trimming removed 1 base from V and 4 bases from J, with 14 bases in between. CDR3 bases: TGTGCCAGCAGCTTAGTCCATATGAACTCGTACAATGAGCAGTTCTTC. Translation: CASSLVHMNSYNEQFF.

CDR3 DNA: TGTGCCAGCAGCTTAGCTGGTCGTGAGACCCAGTACTTC. The encoded protein is CASSLAGRETQYF. V is TRBV7-6 and J is TRBJ2-5; D unresolved. Germline V lookup: CDR1 SGHVS, CDR2 FNYEAQ. The CDR3 is made up of 13 amino acids. V dropped 0 bases and J dropped 5 bases, with 7 bases sitting between them.

V and J are TRBV27 and TRBJ2-2; possible D gene TRBD2, 6 bases. Trimming pared 8 bases from V and 1 base from J, leaving 14 bases between. Germline V lookup: CDR1 MNHEY, CDR2 SMNVEV (reference sequence). The CDR3 runs to 15 residues. This chain's CDR3 is CASQPGEWNTGELFF. DNA of the CDR3: TGTGCCAGCCAACCGGGAGAATGGAACACCGGGGAGCTGTTTTTT.